What follows is one T cell receptor (beta chain) and its context. These data originate in a study of blood T cell repertoires in COVID-19. Study overall: Acute and convalescent COVID-19 samples came from the United States, Italy and Spain.

CDR1 ENHRY and CDR2 SYGVKD come from the germline V gene. The CDR3 covers 13 residues. V trimming: 2 bases; J trimming: 7 bases; junction bases outside the gene matches: 2. The method was immunoSEQ multiplex PCR; TCRdb's version includes in-frame clones alone and lacks a portion of them. The repertoire includes approximately 300,000 clones, more than 80% of them detected once, and 6% to 7% sits in the top ten. Sequencing was carried out using peripheral blood. The TCR originated in a woman in her twenties or thirties with COVID-19, enrolled during active disease. V is TRBV10-3 and J is TRBJ2-7, with 10 nucleotides matching TRBD1. The CDR3 nucleotides are TGTGCCATCAGTGAGGACAGGGGGCAAGAGCAGTACTTC. It encodes CAISEDRGQEQYF.